The clone carrying this T cell receptor beta chain was recorded at least ten times. The sample is drawn from a study of T-cell reconstitution after alpha-beta-depleted transplantation in children. Trimming removed 10 bases at V and 10 bases at J, with 17 bases between. Germline CDR1 reads ENHRY; CDR2 reads SYGVKD. This CDR3 is 13 amino acids long. Using unique molecular identifiers, the investigators prepared the TCRbeta library. TCRdb processed the PCR reads anew with MiXCR; each CDR3 protein has one entry. This sample has about 340,000 distinct CDR3 sequences, with 13% found just once. This TCR came from a human donor who donated a stem cell graft to a child with Fanconi anemia. The genes are TRBV10-3 and TRBJ1-6; possible D gene TRBD1, 5 bases. The source was PBMCs, collected from the stem cell graft. The CDR3: CATRGVLWSPLHF. The CDR3 bases are TGTGCCACCCGGGGGGTGTTGTGGTCACCCCTCCACTTT.